This TCR beta chain was captured in a study of vaccination and CD4 T cells after COVID-19. The CDR3 is made up of 14 amino acids. The V end lost 0 bases, the J end lost 5 bases, and 11 bases lay between the germline ends. Germline V lookup: CDR1 SGDLS, CDR2 YYNGEE. Noted treatment: approximately 9-day PBMC culture with coronavirus spike peptide pools or control peptides (ViraFEST assay). Sequencing of cultured CD4+ T cell DNA used the Oncomine TCR Beta short-read assay. MiXCR, applied by TCRdb to the PCR reads, yields one record per CDR3 protein. The sample shows about 23,000 distinct CDR3 sequences, 58% of them seen only once. In the case of this clonotype: Antigen: not known.

Sample: CD4+ T cells from blood, cultured in vitro. The receptor was isolated from a human donor who had recovered from COVID-19. V and J are TRBV9 and TRBJ1-1, with D hard to call. The CDR3 region has the DNA TGTGCCAGCAGCGTAGTTGTGGCAGGTACTGAAGCTTTCTTT. It translates to CASSVVVAGTEAFF.